These T cell receptor beta chains were read from a single sample in a study of OX40 agonist ivuxolimab in advanced cancers. The data were produced by immunoSEQ multiplex PCR, yet TCRdb's version contains in-frame clones alone and is incomplete. This sample has some 30,000 clones, with under 85% found just once. Sample: CD4+ or CD8+ T cells sorted from blood, taken in a trial of the OX40 agonist ivuxolimab. The source is an adult with an advanced solid tumor such as melanoma, head and neck, liver or kidney cancer. Both conserved end residues are part of each CDR3. Each record gives: clone size, D gene, V gene, J gene, CDR3 DNA, CDR3 protein. D genes are given only for firm matches. Clone size appears in some rows only: once, few, many, or a class for an expanded clone.

medium-sized	NA	TRBV6-5	TRBJ2-1	TGTGCCAGCTCCGGGGGCCGAGGTAGCTACAATGAGCAGTTCTTC	CASSGGRGSYNEQFF
NA	NA	TRBV7-9	TRBJ2-4	TGTGCCAGCAGCCCCCGAGGCCTAGCCAAAAACATTCAGTACTTC	CASSPRGLAKNIQYF
NA	NA	TRBV19	TRBJ1-2	TGTGCCAGTCGTACCACACATACGAACAGGGAGGGTGGCTACACCTTC	CASRTTHTNREGGYTF
NA	TRBD2	TRBV6-5	TRBJ2-1	TGTGCCAGCAGTCACGGGACTAGCGGGGGGGGTGAGCAGTTCTTC	CASSHGTSGGGEQFF
NA	NA	TRBV5-1	TRBJ2-5	TGCGCCAGCTCCGGGGTAGCGGTTCAAGAGACCCAGTACTTC	CASSGVAVQETQYF
NA	NA	TRBV6-5	TRBJ1-1	TGTGCCAGCAGTCTTAACAGGGTGAACACTGAAGCTTTCTTT	CASSLNRVNTEAFF
NA	NA	TRBV6-1	TRBJ1-2	TGTGCCAGCAGTGACGGACCTTTTAACTATGGCTACACCTTC	CASSDGPFNYGYTF
NA	NA	TRBV6-1	TRBJ1-1	TGTGCCAGCAGCCCCCTATGGACTGAAGCTTTCTTT	CASSPLWTEAFF
NA	NA	TRBV2	TRBJ1-2	TGTGCCAGCAGTGAACATTTTAGCTACACCTTC	CASSEHFSYTF
NA	NA	TRBV5-1	TRBJ1-3	TGCGCCAGCAGCTCGTCAGGGTATGGAAACACCATATATTTT	CASSSSGYGNTIYF
few	NA	TRBV7-9	TRBJ1-2	TGTGCCAGCAGCTTGGAGTATGGAGGCTACACCTTC	CASSLEYGGYTF
NA	NA	TRBV7-9	TRBJ1-1	TGTGCCAGCAGCTTAGCGGGGGCGAGGACTGAAGCTTTCTTT	CASSLAGARTEAFF